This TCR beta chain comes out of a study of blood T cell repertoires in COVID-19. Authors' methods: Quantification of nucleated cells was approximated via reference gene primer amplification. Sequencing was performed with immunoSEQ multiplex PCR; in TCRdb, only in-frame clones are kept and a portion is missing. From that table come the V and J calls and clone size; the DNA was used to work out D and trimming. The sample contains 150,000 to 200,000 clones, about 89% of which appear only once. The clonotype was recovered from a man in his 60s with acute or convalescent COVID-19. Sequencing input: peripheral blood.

This CDR3 reads CASSPIPQLAGGDEQFF. CDR3 in DNA: TGTGCCAGCTCACCAATACCCCAACTAGCGGGGGGCGATGAGCAGTTCTTC. This chain links TRBV18 with TRBJ2-1, with 12 positions matching TRBD2. Trimming removed 2 bases from V and 8 bases from J; junction bases left unmatched: 10. Germline V gene data show CDR1 as KGHSH and CDR2 as LQKENI. The CDR3 spans 17 residues.